The subject of this entry is one T cell receptor (beta chain). This specimen belongs to a study of blood T cell repertoires in COVID-19. For the study at large: Samples came from the United States, Italy and Spain, spanning acute and convalescent COVID-19. T cells, B-cell-depleted T cells, or PBMCs provided the cDNA or gDNA that served as material.

Enrolment of Seattle patients took place during active infection, and they were followed longitudinally. The CDR3 spans 18 residues. Germline V gene sequence: CDR1 LGHDT, CDR2 YNNKEL (reference sequence). The V and J ends lost 0 bases and 4 bases respectively, with 19 bases between them. Authors' analysis steps: Estimation of nucleated cell counts relied on the amplification of reference gene primers. Assay used: immunoSEQ multiplex PCR; TCRdb lists only in-frame clones, some missing. That table supplies the V and J calls and clone size; D and trimming were determined from the DNA. The data contain 150,000 to 200,000 clones, approximately 87% of them singletons.

What was sequenced was peripheral blood. The source of this sequence is a woman aged 70 to 79 with COVID-19, enrolled during active disease. The V call is TRBV3-1 (or the pseudogene TRBV3-2), the J call TRBJ1-5, with D maybe TRBD1 (5 bases). The CDR3 here is CASSQDALGAIGNQPQHF. CDR3 sequence (DNA): TGTGCCAGCAGCCAAGATGCGTTAGGGGCTATCGGGAATCAGCCCCAGCATTTT.